The entry that follows covers one T cell receptor (beta chain) sequence. Only in-frame clones appear in the TCRdb table, and some are missing; sequencing was by immunoSEQ multiplex PCR. The data show around 81,000 clones, around four fifths seen once. This sample was taken from a study of radiation and T cells in renal cell carcinoma. Sample time point: blood 4 weeks post-SBRT, at nephrectomy. Treatment indicated: 15 Gy SBRT to primary tumor, nephrectomy 4 weeks later. Serial blood draws occurred at baseline and 2 and 4 weeks post-SBRT. This CDR3 contains 15 residues. Germline V CDR1 and CDR2: MGHDK, SYGVNS. Unmatched junction bases numbered 6, after V lost 4 bases and J lost 5 bases.

The sequenced sample was blood, obtained from a patient whose treatment included radiotherapy and nephrectomy. This chain links TRBV25-1 with TRBJ2-3; 10 nucleotides agree with TRBD2. The origin of this receptor is a man aged 50 to 59 with renal cell carcinoma. CDR3 loop: CASSVLSGRGDTQYF. In DNA form, the CDR3 reads TGTGCCAGCAGTGTCCTAAGCGGGAGGGGAGATACGCAGTATTTT. Full variable domain (missing parts from reference TRBV25-1 and TRBJ2-3): EADIYQTPRYLVIGTGKKITLECSQTMGHDKMYWYQQDPGMELHLIHYSYGVNSTEKGDLSSESTVSRIRTEHFPLTLESARPSHTSQYLCASSVLSGRGDTQYFGPGTRLTVL.